Below, 11 T cell receptor beta chains from the same sample are listed, as sequenced in a study of T cell clonality in common variable immunodeficiency. Clones were sequenced by immunoSEQ multiplex PCR, and TCRdb holds only the in-frame ones, with some missing. The sample yields tens of thousands of clones, without any singletons. The specimen was peripheral blood mononuclear cells. These receptors all stem from a person aged 18-70 years in good health.

This clone was counted many times. The read ends 3 residues early relative to the CDR3; the germline J gene fills the gap. The chain uses TRBV2 and TRBJ2-3; 7 nucleotides align to TRBD1. Germline V gene data show CDR1 as SNHLY and CDR2 as FYNNEI. Trimming removed 1 base from V and 2 bases from J; junction bases left unmatched: 3. This CDR3 spans 15 amino acids. CDR3 sequence reads: CASSEGRGHTDTQYF. The part of the CDR3 DNA that was read is TGTGCCAGCAGTGAAGGAAGGGGGCACACAGATACG.

At least ten counts were recorded for this clone. The read ends 3 residues shy of where the CDR3 ends; the end is completed using the germline J gene. The rearrangement joins TRBV7-6 to TRBJ1-2; no firm D call. The CDR3 contains 14 residues. V lost 8 bases and J lost 7, with 20 bases in between. Per the germline V gene, CDR1 is SGHVS and CDR2 is FNYEAQ. CDR3 DNA, as far as it was read: TGTGCCAGCGGCCCGTGGTCGGGGTCGAGTGGC. It specifies CASGPWSGSSG. The CDR3 in its entirety is CASGPWSGSSGYTF.

This clone came up many times. Read sequence stops 3 residues before the CDR3 end, and the germline J gene provides the missing end. The V and J genes are TRBV7-8 and TRBJ2-1; the D gene is possibly TRBD2 (6 bases). Trimming removed 7 bases at V and 9 bases at J, with 19 bases between. CDR1 and CDR2 from the germline V gene are SGHVS and FQNEAQ. The CDR3 is 14 residues long. The CDR3 DNA, read in part, is TGTGCCAGCATGCGGGGATCGTCGATGGGTGAG. It codes for CASMRGSSMGE. In full, the CDR3 is CASMRGSSMGEQFF.

This clone was seen ten or more times. The CDR3 end falls 3 residues outside the read, so it is completed with the germline J gene. This rearrangement joins TRBV5-1 to TRBJ2-6; perhaps TRBD1 as D (5 bases). CDR1 and CDR2 (germline): SGHRS, YFSETQ. The CDR3 has 16 amino acids. V was shortened by 0 bases and J by 0 bases, with 7 bases between the two germline ends. Incomplete CDR3 DNA: TGCGCCAGCAGCTTGGTCCAGGGCTCTGGGGCCAACGTC. Its protein is CASSLVQGSGANV. The entire CDR3 is CASSLVQGSGANVLTF. The variable domain in full, completed from reference TRBV5-1 and TRBJ2-6, reads KAGVTQTPRYLIKTRGQQVTLSCSPISGHRSVSWYQQTPGQGLQFLFEYFSETQRNKGNFPGRFSGRQFSNSRSEMNVSTLELGDSALYLCASSLVQGSGANVLTFGAGSRLTVL.

This clone was seen many times. The CDR3 end lies 3 residues beyond the end of the read and is filled in from the germline J gene. The chain joins TRBV5-6 to TRBJ2-1; the D gene is possibly TRBD1 (5 bases). This CDR3 comprises 12 residues. The ends were cut back, 6 bases at V and 8 bases at J, with 12 bases in the middle. CDR1 is SGHDT and CDR2 is YYEEEE in the germline V gene. CDR3 DNA (partial): TGTGCCAGCATCAAAATAGGGGATGAG. This codes for CASIKIGDE. The full-length CDR3 reads as CASIKIGDEQFF.

This clone was recorded many times. Read data end 3 residues before the CDR3 end; the end is taken from the germline J gene. The J gene is TRBJ2-7, the V gene TRBV7-8; TRBD1 aligns across 8 bases. V trimming: 5 bases; J trimming: 2 bases; junction bases outside the gene matches: 2. The CDR3 contains 13 residues. The germline gives CDR1 SGHVS, CDR2 FQNEAQ. The CDR3 spells CASSHRGTYEQYF. The CDR3 DNA, read in part, is TGTGCCAGCAGCCACAGGGGGACCTACGAG.

This clone came up many times. Coverage ceases 3 residues before the CDR3 finishes, and the germline J gene fills in the end. V gene TRBV7-8 combines with J gene TRBJ2-7, with 14 bases that match TRBD2. V shed 3 bases and J 5 bases; nucleotides not matched to a gene: 9. The V gene's germline CDR1 is SGHVS and CDR2 FQNEAQ. The CDR3 spans 17 residues. The sequenced CDR3 bases are TGTGCCAGCAGCTTCTTCGGGACTAGCGGGAGATCGGACGAG. It specifies CASSFFGTSGRSDE. The full-length CDR3 reads as CASSFFGTSGRSDEQYF.

This clone was seen repeatedly, ten times or more. The sequence runs out 3 residues before the end of the CDR3; the remainder is reconstructed from the germline J gene. V and J are TRBV19 and TRBJ2-2; 10 bases align to TRBD1. V was clipped by 1 base and J by 5 bases; unmatched bases: 4. CDR3 size: 16 residues. Germline V gives CDR1 LNHDA, CDR2 SQIVND (reference sequence). This CDR3 is CASSIGTGGRTGELFF. Incomplete CDR3 DNA: TGTGCCAGTAGTATAGGGACAGGGGGACGGACCGGGGAG.

There are many counts of this clone. The read terminates 3 residues before the CDR3 end, so the remaining end is supplied by the germline J gene. The chain has TRBV15 and TRBJ1-2; TRBD1 aligns across 7 bases. CDR3 length equals 15 residues. CDR1 and CDR2 from the germline V gene are LNHNV and YYDKDF (reference sequence). V dropped 9 bases and J dropped 3; count of bases not matched to a gene: 13. The CDR3 bases that were read are TGTGCCACGGAGGCCAGACAGGGAGGCTACTATGGC. Its translation: CATEARQGGYYG. The CDR3, in full, reads CATEARQGGYYGYTF.

This clone was found many times. The read stops 3 residues short of the end of the CDR3; the missing end is completed from the germline J gene. The chain employs TRBV15 and TRBJ2-7; D not resolved. The CDR3 spans 15 residues. With 0 bases removed from V and 3 bases from J, the gap between germline ends came to 12 bases. The germline CDR1 and CDR2 sequences are LNHNV and YYDKDF (reference sequence). The CDR3 spells CATSRDQWADYEQYF. The DNA read from the CDR3 is TGTGCCACCAGCAGAGATCAGTGGGCAGACTACGAG.

This clone was counted at least ten times. The CDR3 end lies 3 residues beyond the end of the read and is filled in from the germline J gene. The chain couples TRBV13 to TRBJ2-2; 11 positions match TRBD1. Unmatched junction bases numbered 1, after V lost 3 bases and J lost 4 bases. The germline CDR1 and CDR2 sequences are PRHDT and FYEKMQ (reference sequence). This CDR3 has 15 amino acids. The CDR3 loop is CASSLGTGGTGELFF. The sequenced CDR3 bases are TGTGCCAGCAGCTTGGGGACAGGGGGCACCGGGGAG.